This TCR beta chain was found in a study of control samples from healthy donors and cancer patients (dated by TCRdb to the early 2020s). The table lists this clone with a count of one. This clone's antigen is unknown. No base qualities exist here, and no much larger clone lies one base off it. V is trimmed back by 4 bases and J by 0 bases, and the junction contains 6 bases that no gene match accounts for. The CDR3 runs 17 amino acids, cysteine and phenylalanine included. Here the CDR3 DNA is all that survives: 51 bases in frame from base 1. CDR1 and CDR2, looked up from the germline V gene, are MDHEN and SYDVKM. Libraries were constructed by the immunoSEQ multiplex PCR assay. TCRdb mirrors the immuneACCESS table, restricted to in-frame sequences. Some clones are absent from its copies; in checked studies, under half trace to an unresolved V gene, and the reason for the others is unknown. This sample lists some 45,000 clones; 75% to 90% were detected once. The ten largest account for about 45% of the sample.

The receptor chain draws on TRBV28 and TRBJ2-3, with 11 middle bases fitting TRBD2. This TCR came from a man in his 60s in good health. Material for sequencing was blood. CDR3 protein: CASSSTWTSGSTDTQYF. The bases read TGTGCCAGCAGTTCCACCTGGACTAGCGGGAGCACAGATACGCAGTATTTT. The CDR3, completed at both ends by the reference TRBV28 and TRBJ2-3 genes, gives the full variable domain DVKVTQSSRYLVKRTGEKVFLECVQDMDHENMFWYRQDPGLGLRLIYFSYDVKMKEKGDIPEGYSVSREKKERFSLILESASTNQTSMYLCASSSTWTSGSTDTQYFGPGTRLTVL.